The 11 T cell receptor beta chains given below trace back to one sample, sequenced in a study of PD-1 and CTLA-4 blockade in melanoma. Clones were sequenced by immunoSEQ multiplex PCR, and TCRdb holds only the in-frame ones, with some missing. The sample holds some 11,000 clones; roughly four fifths are singletons and the top ten take roughly a third. The specimen comprised CD8+ T cells from peripheral blood, sampled from a patient given anti-PD-1 treatment. The receptors originated from a human donor with melanoma.

The rearrangement links TRBV9 to TRBJ2-1; D gene uncertain. CDR3 length: 13 amino acids. Germline CDR1 is SGDLS and CDR2 is YYNGEE. V gave up 0 bases and J gave up 4 bases, with 5 bases separating them. DNA of the CDR3: TGTGCCAGCAGCGTAGTAGGGTACAATGAGCAGTTCTTC. Its translation is CASSVVGYNEQFF.

This clone is labeled large (0.1 to 1%). The V call is TRBV6-5, the J call TRBJ2-1, with 8 bases identical to TRBD2. V lost 0 bases to trimming and J lost 9 bases; unmatched junction nucleotides: 10. CDR1 and CDR2 (germline): MNHEY, SVGAGI. The CDR3 has 16 residues. The chain's CDR3 is CASSYSERGTRIEQFF. CDR3 sequence (DNA): TGTGCCAGCAGTTACTCTGAGAGAGGGACTAGAATTGAGCAGTTCTTC.

The chain employs TRBV7-9 and TRBJ2-7; TRBD2 is a possible D gene (6 bases). Germline CDR1 is SEHNR and CDR2 is FQNEAQ (reference sequence). Trimming cost V 7 bases and J 1 base, with 23 bases left between them. CDR3 length equals 17 residues. The CDR3 loop is CASTTAGGTEVSYEQYF. The CDR3 nucleotides read TGTGCCAGCACCACGGCTGGCGGGACGGAGGTTTCCTACGAGCAGTACTTC.

The J gene is TRBJ1-1, the V gene TRBV7-9; 7 bases map to TRBD1. The germline V gene has CDR1 SEHNR and CDR2 FQNEAQ (reference sequence). CDR3 length: 14 amino acids. After removal of 4 bases from V and 4 bases from J, the junction contained 6 bases not matched to a gene. The CDR3 DNA reads TGTGCCAGCAGCTACAGGGGTTTGGGCACTGAAGCTTTCTTT. This gives the protein CASSYRGLGTEAFF.

V is TRBV7-9 and J is TRBJ2-1; 9 nucleotides line up with TRBD2. Trimming cost V 6 bases and J 4 bases; bases outside gene matches: 4. CDR1 SEHNR and CDR2 FQNEAQ come from the germline V gene (reference sequence). The CDR3 length is 14 residues. DNA of the CDR3: TGTGCCAGCAGACGCGGGGGGGATTACAATGAGCAGTTCTTC. Translating it yields CASRRGGDYNEQFF.

The chain uses TRBV7-6 and TRBJ1-3; D unclear. The V and J ends lost 2 bases and 0 bases respectively, with 11 bases between them. CDR3 length equals 16 residues. Per germline, CDR1 SGHVS and CDR2 FNYEAQ. The CDR3 sequence is CASSLYFSDSGNTIYF. CDR3 in DNA: TGTGCCAGCAGCTTATATTTTTCGGACTCTGGAAACACCATATATTTT.

The chain recombines TRBV6-5 with TRBJ2-6; no reliable D call. CDR1 and CDR2 (germline): MNHEY, SVGAGI. CDR3 length: 15 residues. Trimming stripped 1 base from V and 0 bases from J, with 4 bases between. The CDR3 region is CASSYLDSGANVLTF. The CDR3 nucleotides are TGTGCCAGCAGTTACTTGGACTCTGGGGCCAACGTCCTGACTTTC.

This clone was seen once. The CDR3 bases are TGCGCCAGCAGTCCTGAAGGCGTCATGGGGACGCAGTATTTT. It encodes CASSPEGVMGTQYF. V usage is TRBV5-1 and J usage is TRBJ2-3, with D unresolved. The CDR3 loop spans 14 amino acids. Germline V gene sequence: CDR1 SGHRS, CDR2 YFSETQ. The V and J ends lost 5 bases and 9 bases respectively, with 19 bases between them.

This clone appeared a few times. This same CDR3 is encoded by further DNA sequences in the sample. This chain links TRBV11-3 with TRBJ2-7, with a weak D call TRBD1 (6 bases). The V end lost 3 bases, the J end lost 0 bases, and 15 bases lay between the germline ends. Looked up from germline, CDR1 is SGHNT and CDR2 is YENEEA. This CDR3 has 16 residues. The CDR3 bases are TGTGCCAGCAGCTTCCCCCCACAGGACAGCTCCTACGAGCAGTACTTC. Amino acid sequence: CASSFPPQDSSYEQYF.

The sample holds a few counts of this clone. This CDR3 is also generated by other DNA sequences in the sample. This chain uses TRBV12-3 or TRBV12-4 with TRBJ2-6; D gene uncertain. The CDR3 has 13 amino acids. The ends were cut back, 4 bases at V and 2 bases at J, with 3 bases in the middle. The DNA of the CDR3 is TGTGCCAGCAGTTACCCTGGGGCCAACGTCCTGACTTTC. This codes for CASSYPGANVLTF.

The CDR3, as DNA: TGTGCCAGCAGCCAATTAGCGGGGGGGTCCTACGAGCAGTACTTC. Translating it yields CASSQLAGGSYEQYF. The rearrangement joins TRBV3-1 (or the pseudogene TRBV3-2) to TRBJ2-7; TRBD2 matches 11 bases. This CDR3 region has 15 residues. Germline trimming cut 2 bases from V and 1 base from J; bases unmatched to any gene: 1. Germline CDR1 and CDR2: LGHDT and YNNKEL (reference sequence).